The 18 T cell receptor beta chains listed next were all sequenced from one sample in a study of blood T cell repertoires in COVID-19. Clones were read by immunoSEQ multiplex PCR, and TCRdb kept only the in-frame ones, dropping some. The data hold some 160,000 clones, with under 95% observed a single time. Sequenced sample: peripheral blood. The source of these receptors is a man aged 18 to 30 with acute or convalescent COVID-19.

The chain combines TRBV4-1 with TRBJ2-7, with 7 nucleotides matching TRBD1. The CDR3 has 15 residues. Germline lookup yields CDR1 MGHRA and CDR2 YSYEKL. With 0 bases clipped from V and 2 bases from J, the junction kept 4 bases outside the gene matches. The CDR3 sequence: CASSQDGQETYEQYF. CDR3 DNA: TGCGCCAGCAGCCAAGATGGACAGGAGACCTACGAGCAGTACTTC.

This chain joins TRBV6-5 and TRBJ1-1; 8 bases align to TRBD1. Trimming cost V 5 bases and J 3 bases; bases outside gene matches: 2. In germline, CDR1 is MNHEY, CDR2 SVGAGI. This CDR3 contains 13 residues. For the CDR3, the DNA is TGTGCCAGCAGTCCGGACAGGGACACTGAAGCTTTCTTT. Translated, it gives CASSPDRDTEAFF.

The chain uses TRBV19 and TRBJ1-1; the match to TRBD1 covers 12 bases. Trimming cost V 7 bases and J 5 bases; bases outside gene matches: 14. This CDR3 contains 17 residues. The germline CDR1 and CDR2 sequences are LNHDA and SQIVND (reference sequence). The CDR3 region has the DNA TGTGCCAGTATCCCCCCCGGGACAGGGGGCGCGGGGACTGAAGCTTTCTTT. Protein sequence: CASIPPGTGGAGTEAFF.

The chain links TRBV30 to TRBJ1-4; D is uncertain. V lost 4 bases, J lost 5 bases, and 5 bases lay in between. The germline V gene encodes CDR1 GTSNPN and CDR2 SVGIG (reference sequence). The CDR3 is made up of 11 amino acids. CDR3 sequence (DNA): TGTGCCTGGAACGGGAATGAAAAACTGTTTTTT. Protein sequence: CAWNGNEKLFF.

This chain uses TRBV7-2 with TRBJ1-2; 8 bases line up with TRBD1. This CDR3 comprises 17 residues. The V gene's germline CDR1 is SGHTA and CDR2 FQGNSA. The junction had 15 bases not matched to a gene; V was cut back by 5 bases and J by 4 bases. CDR3: CASSHPRGQGVSYGYTF. CDR3 in DNA: TGTGCCAGCAGCCACCCCAGGGGGCAGGGGGTCAGCTATGGCTACACCTTC.

The chain combines TRBV27 with TRBJ2-3, with unresolved D. In germline, CDR1 is MNHEY, CDR2 SMNVEV (reference sequence). V was pared by 2 bases and J by 2 bases, with 14 bases between. The CDR3 extends over 16 amino acids. This CDR3 is CASSLVDNTYTDTQYF. For the CDR3, the DNA is TGTGCCAGCAGTTTAGTCGACAACACTTACACAGATACGCAGTATTTT.

The chain carries TRBV9 and TRBJ1-3, with D maybe TRBD1 (5 bases). The CDR3 runs 17 residues. Per the germline V gene, CDR1 is SGDLS and CDR2 is YYNGEE. The V end lost 0 bases, the J end lost 2 bases, and 15 bases lay between the germline ends. The CDR3 spells CASSVAKQGIPGNTIYF. The CDR3 coding sequence is TGTGCCAGCAGCGTAGCTAAGCAGGGTATTCCTGGAAACACCATATATTTT.

The rearrangement joins TRBV30 to TRBJ1-2; D may be TRBD1 (5 bases). V lost 5 bases and J 0 bases, leaving 13 bases between the germline ends. This CDR3 is built from 14 residues. Germline lookup yields CDR1 GTSNPN and CDR2 SVGIG (reference sequence). The CDR3 here is CAWGTGFSNYGYTF. CDR3 sequence (DNA): TGTGCCTGGGGAACAGGATTCTCTAACTATGGCTACACCTTC.

The rearrangement joins TRBV2 to TRBJ2-3; weak D call: TRBD2 (6 bases). In germline, CDR1 is SNHLY, CDR2 FYNNEI. Trimming pared 7 bases from V and 2 bases from J, leaving 19 bases between. The CDR3 consists of 16 residues. The CDR3 nucleotides are TGTGCCAGCAATGGGGGTAGCGGAGCCGCCACAGATACGCAGTATTTT. This encodes CASNGGSGAATDTQYF.

This sequence joins TRBV18 and TRBJ1-1; maybe TRBD1 (5 bases). This CDR3 is 15 amino acids long. Deletions cut 3 bases from V and 3 bases from J, with 14 bases between. Germline lookup yields CDR1 KGHSH and CDR2 LQKENI. The CDR3 reads CASSPGAGPDTEAFF. In DNA, the CDR3 is TGTGCCAGCTCACCTGGCGCGGGGCCCGACACTGAAGCTTTCTTT.

V gene TRBV7-9 combines with J gene TRBJ1-2; 9 nucleotides line up with TRBD1. The CDR3 runs to 16 residues. With V trimmed by 1 base and J by 2 bases, 5 bases remained unmatched. Germline CDR1 SEHNR, CDR2 FQNEAQ (reference sequence). CDR3 coding DNA: TGTGCCAGCAGCTTAGTGCGGGACAGGGTAAACTATGGCTACACCTTC. Translation gives CASSLVRDRVNYGYTF.

Turning to this clone: Other DNA sequences in the same sample also yield this CDR3. CDR3 sequence (DNA): TGTGCCAGCAGCTTAGAAGGGGGAAGCTATGGCTACACCTTC. It codes for CASSLEGGSYGYTF. This chain links TRBV13 with TRBJ1-2; tentatively, D is TRBD1 (6 bases). CDR1 and CDR2 (germline): PRHDT, FYEKMQ (reference sequence). V gave up 1 base and J gave up 4 bases, with 10 bases separating them. This CDR3 spans 14 amino acids.

CDR3 nucleotide sequence: TGTGCCAGCAGCTCGGGACAGGGGCCCTACAATGAGCAGTTCTTC. This translates into CASSSGQGPYNEQFF. The gene calls are TRBV7-7 and TRBJ2-1; 10 positions match TRBD1. From germline, CDR1 is SSHAT and CDR2 FNYEAQ (reference sequence). Unmatched junction bases numbered 2, after V lost 4 bases and J lost 2 bases. This CDR3 region has 15 residues. The whole variable domain, remainder taken from reference TRBV7-7 and TRBJ2-1, is GAGVSQSPRYKVTKRGQDVTLRCDPISSHATLYWYQQALGQGPEFLTYFNYEAQPDKSGLPSDRFSAERPEGSISTLTIQRTEQRDSAMYRCASSSGQGPYNEQFFGPGTRLTVL.

This chain's CDR3 is CASSFQQEETQYF. The DNA for the CDR3 is TGCGCCAGCAGCTTTCAACAGGAAGAGACCCAGTACTTC. The V call is TRBV5-1, the J call TRBJ2-5, with D possibly matching TRBD1 (5 bases). Trimming removed 2 bases at V and 3 bases at J, with 8 bases between. This CDR3 has 13 amino acids. From germline, CDR1 is SGHRS and CDR2 YFSETQ.

The gene calls are TRBV19 and TRBJ2-1; TRBD2 matches at 10 bases. The V gene end was trimmed by 0 bases and the J gene end by 2 bases; junction bases not matched to a gene: 1. Looked up from germline, CDR1 is LNHDA and CDR2 is SQIVND (reference sequence). The CDR3 spans 16 residues. CDR3: CASSIDGTSAYNEQFF. The CDR3 DNA reads as TGTGCCAGTAGTATAGATGGGACTAGCGCCTACAATGAGCAGTTCTTC. Combining the CDR3 with reference TRBV19 and TRBJ2-1 gives the whole variable domain DGGITQSPKYLFRKEGQNVTLSCEQNLNHDAMYWYRQDPGQGLRLIYYSQIVNDFQKGDIAEGYSVSREKKESFPLTVTSAQKNPTAFYLCASSIDGTSAYNEQFFGPGTRLTVL.

The chain links TRBV25-1 to TRBJ2-5, with 11 bases aligning to TRBD2. V trimming: 4 bases; J trimming: 5 bases; junction bases outside the gene matches: 9. The CDR3 consists of 16 residues. Germline CDR1 MGHDK, CDR2 SYGVNS. DNA for the CDR3: TGTGCCAGCAGTGCAGGGACTAGCGGTGATTTGGAGACCCAGTACTTC. As protein: CASSAGTSGDLETQYF.

CDR3 loop: CASSGAGGGTDTQYF. The CDR3 DNA sequence: TGTGCCAGCAGCGGGGCGGGAGGGGGCACAGATACGCAGTATTTT. This chain links TRBV5-4 with TRBJ2-3, with 9 bases identical to TRBD2. V lost 4 bases and J lost 1; bases outside the gene matches: 4. Per the germline V gene, CDR1 is SGHNT and CDR2 is YYREEE (reference sequence). This CDR3 comprises 15 residues.

The rearrangement uses TRBV14 and TRBJ1-3, with 8 bases matching TRBD1. The V and J ends lost 4 bases and 0 bases, in that order; junction bases with no gene match: 11. Germline CDR1 reads SGHDN; CDR2 reads FVKESK. This CDR3 has 18 residues. The CDR3 loop reads CASSRKIDRGVSGNTIYF. In nucleotides, the CDR3 is TGTGCCAGCAGCCGAAAAATTGACAGGGGCGTCTCTGGAAACACCATATATTTT.